This T cell receptor beta chain comes out of a study of radiotherapy plus CTLA-4 blockade in lung cancer. Whole-study context: Objective responses emerged in about 20% of patients, and roughly 30% attained disease control.

J lost 3 bases, V lost 4 bases, and 5 bases had no gene match. The germline gives CDR1 SGHVS, CDR2 FQNEAQ. The CDR3 has 14 residues. People whose metastatic non-small-cell lung cancer was chemo-refractory got focal radiation along with CTLA-4 blockade by ipilimumab. TCRdb keeps only in-frame clones here, not all; method: immunoSEQ multiplex PCR. The sample lists 50,000 to 60,000 clones; 70% to 85% were seen once. The source of this sequence is a human donor with non-small cell lung cancer who had a complete response to radiotherapy plus ipilimumab. The chain employs TRBV7-8 and TRBJ2-5; 7 bases line up with TRBD1. The source was peripheral blood, collected from a patient treated with radiotherapy plus ipilimumab. CDR3 sequence reads: CASSSPDREETQYF. Here the CDR3 DNA reads TGTGCCAGCAGCTCACCCGACAGGGAAGAGACCCAGTACTTC. The full variable domain, in which reference TRBV7-8 and TRBJ2-5 provide the parts outside the CDR3, is GAGVSQSPRYKVAKRGQDVALRCDPISGHVSLFWYQQALGQGPEFLTYFQNEAQLDKSGLPSDRFFAERPEGSVSTLKIQRTQQEDSAVYLCASSSPDREETQYFGPGTRLLVL.